The 20 T cell receptor beta chains below all came from one sample that was sequenced in a study of blood T cell repertoires in COVID-19. TCRdb's copy holds only in-frame clones and misses some; the assay was immunoSEQ multiplex PCR. The data show 150,000 to 180,000 clones, about 85% seen once. Material for sequencing was peripheral blood. The receptors here all came from an older woman with COVID-19, enrolled during active disease.

The chain employs TRBV5-6 and TRBJ2-7, with D maybe TRBD2 (7 bases). Germline lookup yields CDR1 SGHDT and CDR2 YYEEEE. The CDR3 sequence is 14 residues long. V gave up 4 bases and J gave up 2 bases, with 13 bases separating them. CDR3 protein: CASSPLGGPYEQYV. The CDR3 bases are TGTGCCAGCAGCCCCCTGGGGGGGCCCTACGAGCAGTACGTC.

The V call is TRBV30, the J call TRBJ1-1, with TRBD1 as a possible D gene (6 bases). Deletions cut 1 base from V and 6 bases from J, with 18 bases between. The germline gives CDR1 GTSNPN, CDR2 SVGIG (reference sequence). The CDR3 spans 15 residues. The chain's CDR3 is CAWSGTRGSWAEAFF. The CDR3 DNA is TGTGCCTGGAGTGGAACCAGGGGAAGTTGGGCTGAAGCTTTCTTT.

The chain carries TRBV12-3 or TRBV12-4 and TRBJ1-5; D uncertain. With 5 bases removed from V and 0 bases from J, the gap between germline ends came to 5 bases. The CDR3 sequence is 13 residues long. CDR3 in DNA: TGTGCCAGCAGTCCTAATAGCAATCAGCCCCAGCATTTT. It codes for CASSPNSNQPQHF.

The chain joins TRBV6-5 to TRBJ2-3, with D perhaps matching TRBD1 (6 bases). CDR1 and CDR2 (germline): MNHEY, SVGAGI. The CDR3 is 13 residues long. V was cut by 7 bases and J by 0 bases, with 8 bases left in between. The CDR3 DNA sequence: TGTGCCAGCAACAGGGACAGCACAGATACGCAGTATTTT. Translated: CASNRDSTDTQYF.

Concerning this clone itself: Without the conserved terminal phenylalanine or tryptophan, this CDR3 likely stems from a read error. It is unclear where the CDR3 begins or ends on the DNA, so no DNA is shown, and the CDR3 is as TCRdb lists it. The chain employs TRBV6-5 and TRBJ1-2. Germline V gives CDR1 MNHEY, CDR2 SVGAGI. Inclusive of both ends, the CDR3 amounts to 14 amino acids. CDR3 protein: CASSPCLGGRKTYG.

The gene calls are TRBV18 and TRBJ2-5; 8 bases line up with TRBD1. V shed 0 bases, J shed 5 bases, and the junction held 5 bases outside the gene matches. Per germline, CDR1 KGHSH and CDR2 LQKENI. The CDR3 is 15 residues long. The chain's CDR3 is CASSPPDRDLETQYF. Written as DNA, the CDR3 is TGTGCCAGCTCACCACCGGACAGGGATTTGGAGACCCAGTACTTC. Full variable domain (rest looked up from reference TRBV18 and TRBJ2-5): NAGVMQNPRHLVRRRGQEARLRCSPMKGHSHVYWYRQLPEEGLKFMVYLQKENIIDESGMPKERFSAEFPKEGPSILRIQQVVRGDSAAYFCASSPPDRDLETQYFGPGTRLLVL.

The V call is TRBV5-4, the J call TRBJ2-3; 9 bases align to TRBD2. After removal of 3 bases from V and 6 bases from J, the junction contained 14 bases not matched to a gene. The CDR3 has 17 amino acids. Germline CDR1 is SGHNT and CDR2 is YYREEE (reference sequence). The CDR3, as DNA: TGTGCCAGCAGCTCGAGAGGTGCGGGAGGGCCGTGGGATACGCAGTATTTT. Its protein is CASSSRGAGGPWDTQYF.

The rearrangement links TRBV7-3 to TRBJ2-3, with TRBD2 matching 8 bases. Trimming at V came to 5 bases and at J to 3 bases, leaving 4 bases not matched to a gene. The length of the CDR3 is 14 residues. CDR1 is SGHTA, CDR2 FQGTGA, per germline. The DNA of the CDR3 is TGTGCCAGCAGCGACGGGGGGGCAACAGATACGCAGTATTTT. Protein product: CASSDGGATDTQYF.

This chain uses TRBV6-5 with TRBJ1-4; D call uncertain. Trimming stripped 5 bases from V and 5 bases from J, with 6 bases between. Germline V gene data show CDR1 as MNHEY and CDR2 as SVGAGI. CDR3 size: 12 residues. DNA for the CDR3: TGTGCCAGCAGTCGTTCCAATGAAAAACTGTTTTTT. Its protein product is CASSRSNEKLFF.

The chain links TRBV11-2 to TRBJ1-4; 9 nucleotides line up with TRBD1. The length of the CDR3 is 16 residues. After removal of 6 bases from V and 13 bases from J, the junction contained 18 bases not matched to a gene. Looked up from germline, CDR1 is SGHAT and CDR2 is FQNNGV. This CDR3 is CASSLPGQGPKEGLFF. The CDR3 nucleotides are TGTGCCAGCAGTCTCCCGGGACAGGGACCCAAAGAGGGACTGTTTTTT.

The chain is built from TRBV7-8 and TRBJ1-2, with TRBD1 matching 10 bases. In germline, CDR1 is SGHVS, CDR2 FQNEAQ. The CDR3 has 15 amino acids. The V segment lost 5 bases and the J segment 2 bases; nucleotides outside the gene matches: 5. The CDR3 coding sequence is TGTGCCAGCAGCACACCGGGACAGGGGAACTATGGCTACACCTTC. It encodes CASSTPGQGNYGYTF. Full variable domain (remainder filled in from reference TRBV7-8 and TRBJ1-2): GAGVSQSPRYKVAKRGQDVALRCDPISGHVSLFWYQQALGQGPEFLTYFQNEAQLDKSGLPSDRFFAERPEGSVSTLKIQRTQQEDSAVYLCASSTPGQGNYGYTFGSGTRLTVV.

The sample holds many counts of this clone. The chain recombines TRBV19 with TRBJ2-1; TRBD2 aligns across 14 bases. J was trimmed by 9 bases and V by 10 bases; bases with no gene match: 11. Looked up from germline, CDR1 is LNHDA and CDR2 is SQIVND (reference sequence). The CDR3 runs 15 residues. As DNA, the CDR3 is TGTGCCATAAGGACTAGCGGGGGGCCTCGCGGTGAGCAGTTCTTC. Its protein product is CAIRTSGGPRGEQFF.

The chain is built from TRBV30 and TRBJ1-3; the D gene is possibly TRBD1 (5 bases). Germline CDR1 reads GTSNPN; CDR2 reads SVGIG (reference sequence). This CDR3 region has 15 residues. Trimming took 2 bases from V and 0 from J, leaving 11 bases between them. CDR3 sequence (DNA): TGTGCCTGGAGTAAGGGACTGTCCTCTGGAAACACCATATATTTT. This codes for CAWSKGLSSGNTIYF. Looking up the rest from reference TRBV30 and TRBJ1-3 gives the full variable domain: SQTIHQWPATLVQPVGSPLSLECTVEGTSNPNLYWYRQAAGRGLQLLFYSVGIGQISSEVPQNLSASRPQDRQFILSSKKLLLSDSGFYLCAWSKGLSSGNTIYFGEGSWLTVV.

The V call is TRBV3-1 (or the pseudogene TRBV3-2), the J call TRBJ2-1, with 8 positions matching TRBD1. The V gene's germline CDR1 is LGHDT and CDR2 YNNKEL (reference sequence). Trimming took 7 bases from V and 12 from J; bases not matched to a gene: 17. The length of the CDR3 is 15 residues. The CDR3 DNA sequence: TGTGCCAGCACCACGACAGGGGCCCCTCCATCAGGGCAGTTCTTC. Translating it yields CASTTTGAPPSGQFF.

The chain recombines TRBV11-3 with TRBJ2-3; 8 nucleotides align to TRBD2. The junction had 7 bases not matched to a gene; V was cut back by 3 bases and J by 2 bases. The germline V gene encodes CDR1 SGHNT and CDR2 YENEEA. The CDR3 runs to 16 residues. The CDR3 protein is CASSFGRESLTDTQYF. CDR3 in DNA: TGTGCCAGCAGCTTCGGGAGGGAATCCCTCACAGATACGCAGTATTTT. Based on the CDR3 plus reference TRBV11-3 and TRBJ2-3, the full variable domain is EAGVVQSPRYKIIEKKQPVAFWCNPISGHNTLYWYLQNLGQGPELLIRYENEEAVDDSQLPKDRFSAERLKGVDSTLKIQPAELGDSAVYLCASSFGRESLTDTQYFGPGTRLTVL.

The CDR3: CASSWTGNTEAFF. The CDR3 region has the DNA TGTGCCAGCAGTTGGACAGGGAACACTGAAGCTTTCTTT. This chain links TRBV7-2 with TRBJ1-1; 7 positions match TRBD1. The length of the CDR3 is 13 residues. The junction had 2 bases not matched to a gene; V was cut back by 6 bases and J by 1 base. Germline assignment: CDR1 SGHTA and CDR2 FQGNSA.

The rearrangement links TRBV5-1 to TRBJ2-5, with a tentative D call TRBD1 (6 bases). The germline CDR1 and CDR2 sequences are SGHRS and YFSETQ. V was cut by 3 bases and J by 0 bases, with 15 bases left in between. The CDR3 is made up of 16 amino acids. The CDR3, as DNA: TGCGCCAGCAGCTCGTCAAACAGGGTTAACCAAGAGACCCAGTACTTC. It codes for CASSSSNRVNQETQYF.

J is TRBJ2-7 and V is TRBV3-1 (or the pseudogene TRBV3-2); no reliable D call. V was pared by 0 bases and J by 0 bases, with 6 bases between. The V gene's germline CDR1 is LGHDT and CDR2 YNNKEL (reference sequence). The CDR3 is 14 residues long. The CDR3 reads CASSQDGSSYEQYF. DNA of the CDR3: TGTGCCAGCAGCCAAGATGGCAGCTCCTACGAGCAGTACTTC.

The rearrangement links TRBV14 to TRBJ2-2; possibly TRBD1 for D (5 bases). Germline CDR1 SGHDN, CDR2 FVKESK. This CDR3 comprises 14 residues. V shed 2 bases and J shed 9 bases, with 13 bases lying between them. For the CDR3, the DNA is TGTGCCAGCAGCCAAAGGGCTTCAGGGAGGGAGCTGTTTTTT. Translation: CASSQRASGRELFF.

The J gene is TRBJ1-6, the V gene TRBV5-1; 10 nucleotides line up with TRBD1. CDR1 and CDR2 from the germline V gene are SGHRS and YFSETQ. The V segment lost 3 bases and the J segment 9 bases; nucleotides outside the gene matches: 9. The CDR3 contains 16 residues. The CDR3 nucleotides are TGCGCCAGCAGCTACCTGGACAGGGGGACAGGTTCACCCCTCCACTTT. Translation gives CASSYLDRGTGSPLHF.